A single sample is the source of the 5 T cell receptor beta chains below, sequenced in a study of shared clonotypes between healthy human individuals. Repertoires were generated with immunoSEQ multiplex PCR, while TCRdb's copy carries only in-frame clones and drops some. The table has roughly 1,800,000 clones, about 95% seen once. Naive CD8 cells were CD45RO-negative, positively selected for CCR7, excluding terminally differentiated effector memory CD45RA+ cells. The sequenced material came from naive CD8+ T cells sorted from blood. The receptors were gathered from a man aged 18 to 35 in good health.

A word on this clone: Distinct nucleotide sequences in the sample also encode this CDR3. The chain is built from TRBV6-5 and TRBJ1-2, with 9 bases identical to TRBD1. The CDR3 contains 15 residues. V trimming: 2 bases; J trimming: 3 bases; junction bases outside the gene matches: 4. The germline V gene has CDR1 MNHEY and CDR2 SVGAGI. CDR3: CASSYPGQGYYGYTF. The CDR3 DNA reads as TGTGCCAGCAGTTACCCGGGACAGGGTTACTATGGCTACACCTTC.

Remarks on this clone: Germline is not matched at one junction end, which may reflect a read error. The chain links TRBV6-5 to TRBJ2-1, with D uncertain. The CDR3 runs 12 residues. Germline values: CDR1 MNHEY, CDR2 SVGAGI. CDR3 residues: CASSDSWGEQFF. The CDR3 DNA is TGTGCCAGCAGTGACTCCTGGGGAGAGCAGTTCTTC.

V usage is TRBV5-6 and J usage is TRBJ1-6; D is ambiguous. The V end was cut by 3 bases, the J end by 11 bases, with 12 bases between. Germline assignment: CDR1 SGHDT and CDR2 YYEEEE. CDR3 length: 13 residues. As DNA, the CDR3 is TGTGCCAGCAGCTCCACGGGCCGCCCACCCCTCCACTTT. Translated: CASSSTGRPPLHF.

The chain combines TRBV4-3 with TRBJ1-2; 7 bases are shared with TRBD1. The CDR3 consists of 17 residues. CDR1 and CDR2 from the germline V gene are LGHNA and YSLEER. J lost 0 bases, V lost 1 base, and 8 bases had no gene match. The CDR3 is CASSQGAGGSTNYGYTF. The CDR3 DNA follows: TGCGCCAGCAGCCAAGGGGCAGGGGGGAGTACTAACTATGGCTACACCTTC.

The V and J genes are TRBV15 and TRBJ2-3; D uncertain. Deletions cut 1 base from V and 0 bases from J, with 11 bases between. The CDR3 runs 16 residues. The germline V gene has CDR1 LNHNV and CDR2 YYDKDF (reference sequence). CDR3 in DNA: TGTGCCACCAGCAGAGTTGAACAGCTTAGCACAGATACGCAGTATTTT. Translated, it gives CATSRVEQLSTDTQYF.